A selection of T cell receptor beta chains follows, all from one sample in a study of shared clonotypes between healthy human individuals. Libraries were prepared by immunoSEQ multiplex PCR; TCRdb keeps only in-frame clonotypes and omits some of them. The sample has a few million clones, about 94% seen once. The source material was naive CD8+ T cells from PBMCs. The receptor set was obtained from a man younger than 35 in good health. Some clones in this sample may be carry-over from other donors' samples. Both conserved end residues are part of each CDR3.

j_gene,v_gene,CDR3aa
TRBJ1-4,TRBV5-1,CASSLLPGGTNEKLFF
TRBJ1-2,TRBV28,CASSPHPNYGYTF
TRBJ2-7,TRBV27,CASSLRGPQEQYF
TRBJ1-1,TRBV19,CASSIRGRRTEAFF
TRBJ2-6,TRBV19,CASSIAGGIIPGANVLTF
TRBJ2-5,TRBV12-5,CASAASGSLFETQYF
TRBJ2-1,TRBV4-1,CASSQWQGGYEQFF
TRBJ2-7,TRBV19,CASSVGSSYEQYF
TRBJ1-4,TRBV28,CASSLSGPTNEKLFF
-,TRBV6-5,CASSPTDSPYEQYF
TRBJ1-2,TRBV6-5,CASTGEEGYTF
TRBJ2-5,TRBV14,CASSLLGQASKTQYF
TRBJ2-3,TRBV27,CASSLRARRDTQYF
TRBJ1-2,TRBV28,CAGSPLGTDPNYGYTF
TRBJ2-7,TRBV6-1,CASSLQGTYEQYF
TRBJ2-3,TRBV9,CASSVDVSTDTQYF
TRBJ2-7,TRBV29-1,CSVEGTEDPYEQYF
TRBJ1-1,TRBV6-5,CASSYSKGDTEAFF
TRBJ2-7,TRBV7-8,CASRDTGGVNYEQYF
TRBJ2-7,TRBV6-5,CASRTSGTYEQYF
TRBJ1-2,TRBV4-3,CASSQDRNLDYGYTF
TRBJ1-1,TRBV6-5,CASSYSRKANTEAFF
TRBJ2-7,TRBV7-9,CASTARDSWNEQYF
TRBJ2-7,TRBV7-2,CASAAYEQYF
TRBJ2-7,TRBV7-9,CASSPRTSGSNEQYF
TRBJ2-1,TRBV7-6,CASSLMREGSIGNEQFF
TRBJ1-1,TRBV6-6,CASSYLLRAGTEAFF
TRBJ2-1,TRBV10-1,CATLSGTINEQFF
TRBJ1-3,TRBV29-1,CSGRGMGSGNTIYF
TRBJ1-1,TRBV5-4,CSATAVNTEAFF
TRBJ1-1,TRBV2,CASSDVLEAFF
TRBJ2-2,TRBV5-1,CASSLVVDSTGELFF
TRBJ2-5,TRBV28,CASSTGTQGPETQYF
TRBJ2-7,TRBV28,CASSTDAFYEQYF
TRBJ2-2,TRBV7-9,CASSLSKAGGTGELFF
TRBJ2-5,TRBV27,CASSPNPDDRGLQETQYF
TRBJ1-1,TRBV7-9,CASSTINTEAFF